What follows is one T cell receptor (beta chain) and its context. Antigen specificity is unknown. This sample was included in a study of cytomegalovirus exposure and HLA in healthy donors. General study findings and limits: Cytomegalovirus association was assigned to approximately 160 TCR beta chains.

CDR1 SGHTA and CDR2 FQGNSA come from the germline V gene. CDR3 length equals 19 residues. Here immunoSEQ multiplex PCR was the method, and the copy in TCRdb shows in-frame clones only, minus some. Among about 130,000 clones, roughly 89% were seen once, and the ten largest hold roughly 2%. This sequence was found in a woman between 18 and 29 years old in good health and CMV-seronegative. The sequenced material came from PBMCs. The V call is TRBV7-2, the J call TRBJ2-5; 14 nucleotides match TRBD2. The assigned J gene may be wrong: the sequence end matches TRBJ2-7 better. CDR3 residues: CASSSPRTSGRLSSYEQYF. The CDR3 DNA sequence: TGTGCCAGCAGCTCTCCTCGGACTAGCGGGAGGCTCAGCTCCTACGAGCAGTACTTC.